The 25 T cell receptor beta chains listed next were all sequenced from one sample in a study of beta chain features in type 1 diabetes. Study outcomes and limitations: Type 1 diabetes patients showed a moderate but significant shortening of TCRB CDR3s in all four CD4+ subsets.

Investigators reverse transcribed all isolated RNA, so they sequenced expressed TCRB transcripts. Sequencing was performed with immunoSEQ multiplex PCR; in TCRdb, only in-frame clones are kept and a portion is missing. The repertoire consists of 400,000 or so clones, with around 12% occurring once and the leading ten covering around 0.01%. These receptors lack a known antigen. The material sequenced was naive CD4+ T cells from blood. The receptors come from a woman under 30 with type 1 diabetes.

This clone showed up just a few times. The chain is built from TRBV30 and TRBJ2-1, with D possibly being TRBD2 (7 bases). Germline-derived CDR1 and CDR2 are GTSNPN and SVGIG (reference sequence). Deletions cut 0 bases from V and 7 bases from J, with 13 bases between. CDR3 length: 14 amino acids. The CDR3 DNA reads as TGTGCCTGGAGTGTGGCTAGGGGGGGGAATGAGCAGTTCTTC. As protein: CAWSVARGGNEQFF. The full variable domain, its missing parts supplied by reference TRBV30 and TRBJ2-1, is SQTIHQWPATLVQPVGSPLSLECTVEGTSNPNLYWYRQAAGRGLQLLFYSVGIGQISSEVPQNLSASRPQDRQFILSSKKLLLSDSGFYLCAWSVARGGNEQFFGPGTRLTVL.

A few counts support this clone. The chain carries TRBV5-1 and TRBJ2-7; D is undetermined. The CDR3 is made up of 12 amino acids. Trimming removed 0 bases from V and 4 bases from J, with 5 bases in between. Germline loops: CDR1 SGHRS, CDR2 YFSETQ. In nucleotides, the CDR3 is TGCGCCAGCAGCTTGGAGCAATACGAGCAGTACTTC. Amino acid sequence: CASSLEQYEQYF.

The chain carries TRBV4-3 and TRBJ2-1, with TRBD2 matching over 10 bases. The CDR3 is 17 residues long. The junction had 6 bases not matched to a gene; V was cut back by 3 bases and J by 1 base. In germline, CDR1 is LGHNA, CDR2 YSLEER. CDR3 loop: CASSHRLAGDSYNEQFF. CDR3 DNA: TGCGCCAGCAGCCACCGGCTAGCGGGAGATTCCTACAATGAGCAGTTCTTC.

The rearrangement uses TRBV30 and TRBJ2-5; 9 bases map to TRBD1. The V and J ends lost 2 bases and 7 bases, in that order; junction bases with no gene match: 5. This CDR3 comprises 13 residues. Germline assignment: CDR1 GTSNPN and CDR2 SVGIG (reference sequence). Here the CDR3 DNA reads TGTGCCTGGAGTAGGACAGGGGATTCGACCCAGTACTTC. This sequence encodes CAWSRTGDSTQYF.

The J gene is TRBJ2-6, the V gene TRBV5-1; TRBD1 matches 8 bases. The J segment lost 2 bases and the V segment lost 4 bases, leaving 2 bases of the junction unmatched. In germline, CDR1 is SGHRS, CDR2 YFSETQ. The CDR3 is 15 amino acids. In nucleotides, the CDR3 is TGCGCCAGCAGCAAGGGACAGGCTGGGGCCAACGTCCTGACTTTC. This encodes CASSKGQAGANVLTF.

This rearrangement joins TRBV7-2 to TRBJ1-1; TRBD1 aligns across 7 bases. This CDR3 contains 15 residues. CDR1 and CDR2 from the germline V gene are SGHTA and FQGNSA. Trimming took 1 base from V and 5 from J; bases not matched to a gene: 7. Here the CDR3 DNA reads TGTGCCAGCAGCTTAGAGGCAGGGGGGTTGACTGAAGCTTTCTTT. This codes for CASSLEAGGLTEAFF.

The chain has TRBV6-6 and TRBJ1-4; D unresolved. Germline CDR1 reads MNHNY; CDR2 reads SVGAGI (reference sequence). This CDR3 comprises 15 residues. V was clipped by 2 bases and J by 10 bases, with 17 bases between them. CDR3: CASSYGRSSEGKLFF. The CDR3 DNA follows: TGTGCCAGCAGTTACGGGCGATCAAGTGAAGGAAAACTGTTTTTT.

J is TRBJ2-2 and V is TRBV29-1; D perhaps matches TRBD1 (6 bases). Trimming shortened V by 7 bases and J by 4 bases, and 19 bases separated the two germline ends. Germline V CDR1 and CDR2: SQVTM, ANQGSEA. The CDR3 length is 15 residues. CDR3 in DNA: TGCAGCGCCGCGCTTCGGAAGGACAGCACCGGGGAGCTGTTTTTT. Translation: CSAALRKDSTGELFF.

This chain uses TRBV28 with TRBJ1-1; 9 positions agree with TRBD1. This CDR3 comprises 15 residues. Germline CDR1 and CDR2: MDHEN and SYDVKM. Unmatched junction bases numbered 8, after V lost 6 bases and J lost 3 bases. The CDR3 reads CASSSGWDRDTEAFF. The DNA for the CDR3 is TGTGCCAGCAGCTCGGGGTGGGACAGGGACACTGAAGCTTTCTTT.

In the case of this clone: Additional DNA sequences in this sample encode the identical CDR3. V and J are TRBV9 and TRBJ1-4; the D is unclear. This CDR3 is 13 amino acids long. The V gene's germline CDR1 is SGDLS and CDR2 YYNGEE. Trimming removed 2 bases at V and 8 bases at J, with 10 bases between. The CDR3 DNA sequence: TGTGCCAGCAGCGTTGGCCCCGGGGAAAAACTGTTTTTT. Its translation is CASSVGPGEKLFF.

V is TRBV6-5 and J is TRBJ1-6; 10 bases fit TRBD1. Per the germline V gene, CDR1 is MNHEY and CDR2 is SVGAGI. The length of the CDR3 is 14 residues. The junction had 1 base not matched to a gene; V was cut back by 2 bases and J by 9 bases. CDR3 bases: TGTGCCAGCAGTTACGGGACAGGGGTTTCACCCCTCCACTTT. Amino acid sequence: CASSYGTGVSPLHF.

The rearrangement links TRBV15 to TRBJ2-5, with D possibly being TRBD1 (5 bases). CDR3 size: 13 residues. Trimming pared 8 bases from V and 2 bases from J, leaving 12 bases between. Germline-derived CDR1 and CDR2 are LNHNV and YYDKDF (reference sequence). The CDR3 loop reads CATQRGSQETQYF. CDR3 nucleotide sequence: TGTGCCACCCAAAGGGGCAGTCAAGAGACCCAGTACTTC. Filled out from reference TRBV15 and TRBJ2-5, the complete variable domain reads DAMVIQNPRYQVTQFGKPVTLSCSQTLNHNVMYWYQQKSSQAPKLLFHYYDKDFNNEADTPDNFQSRRPNTSFCFLDIRSPGLGDTAMYLCATQRGSQETQYFGPGTRLLVL.

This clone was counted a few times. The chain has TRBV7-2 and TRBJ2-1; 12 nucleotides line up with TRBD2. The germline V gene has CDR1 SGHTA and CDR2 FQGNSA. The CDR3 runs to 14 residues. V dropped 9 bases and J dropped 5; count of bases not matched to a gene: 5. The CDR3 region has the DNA TGTGCCAGGGCTGGACTAGCGGGGCACAATGAGCAGTTCTTC. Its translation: CARAGLAGHNEQFF.

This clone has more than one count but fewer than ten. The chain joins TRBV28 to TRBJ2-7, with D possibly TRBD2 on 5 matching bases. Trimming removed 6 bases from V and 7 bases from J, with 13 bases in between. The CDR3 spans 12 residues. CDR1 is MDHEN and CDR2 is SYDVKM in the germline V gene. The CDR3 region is CASSPRTGEQYF. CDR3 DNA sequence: TGTGCCAGCAGCCCGCGGACGGGAGAGCAGTACTTC.

CDR3 residues: CASSLGGPPSGANVLTF. The CDR3, as DNA: TGTGCCAGCAGCTTAGGAGGGCCACCCTCTGGGGCCAACGTCCTGACTTTC. This rearrangement joins TRBV7-2 to TRBJ2-6, with D perhaps TRBD2 (5 bases). The length of the CDR3 is 17 residues. V was shortened by 1 base and J by 0 bases, with 10 bases between the two germline ends. Germline V lookup: CDR1 SGHTA, CDR2 FQGNSA.

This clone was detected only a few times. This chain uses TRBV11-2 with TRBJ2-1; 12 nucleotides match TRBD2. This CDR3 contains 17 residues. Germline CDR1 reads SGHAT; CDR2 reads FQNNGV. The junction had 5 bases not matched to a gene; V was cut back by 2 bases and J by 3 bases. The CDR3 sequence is CASSLLTSGRFYNEQFF. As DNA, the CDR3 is TGTGCCAGCAGCTTACTAACTAGCGGGAGGTTCTACAATGAGCAGTTCTTC.

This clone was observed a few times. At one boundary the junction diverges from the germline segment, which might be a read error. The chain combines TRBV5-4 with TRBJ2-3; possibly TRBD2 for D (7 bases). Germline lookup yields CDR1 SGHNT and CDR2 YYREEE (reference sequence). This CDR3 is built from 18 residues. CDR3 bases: TGCGCCAGCAGCGTACGGGGAGGTGGGGGGGCCAGGGCAGATACGCAGTATTTT. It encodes CASSVRGGGGARADTQYF.

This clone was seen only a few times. CDR3 in amino acids: CASNDRGPETQYF. The CDR3 nucleotides read TGTGCCAGCAATGACAGGGGGCCAGAGACCCAGTACTTC. The chain uses TRBV7-2 and TRBJ2-5; TRBD1 aligns across 10 bases. This CDR3 is built from 13 residues. V dropped 7 bases and J dropped 4; count of bases not matched to a gene: 3. Germline V CDR1 and CDR2: SGHTA, FQGNSA. Based on the CDR3 plus reference TRBV7-2 and TRBJ2-5, the full variable domain is GAGVSQSPSNKVTEKGKDVELRCDPISGHTALYWYRQSLGQGLEFLIYFQGNSAPDKSGLPSDRFSAERTGGSVSTLTIQRTQQEDSAVYLCASNDRGPETQYFGPGTRLLVL.

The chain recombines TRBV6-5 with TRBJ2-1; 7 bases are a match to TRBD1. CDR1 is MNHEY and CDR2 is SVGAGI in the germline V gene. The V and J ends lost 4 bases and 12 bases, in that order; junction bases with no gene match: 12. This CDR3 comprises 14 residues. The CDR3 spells CASSLDRSPRGQFF. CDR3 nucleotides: TGTGCCAGCAGTTTGGACAGGAGCCCTCGGGGGCAGTTCTTC.

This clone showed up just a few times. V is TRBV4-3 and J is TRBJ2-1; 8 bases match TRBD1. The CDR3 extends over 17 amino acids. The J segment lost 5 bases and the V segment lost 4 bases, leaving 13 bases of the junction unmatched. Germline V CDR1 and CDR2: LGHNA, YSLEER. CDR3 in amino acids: CASSRKGSGQGNNEQFF. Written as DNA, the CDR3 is TGCGCCAGCAGCCGCAAGGGTAGCGGACAGGGAAACAATGAGCAGTTCTTC.

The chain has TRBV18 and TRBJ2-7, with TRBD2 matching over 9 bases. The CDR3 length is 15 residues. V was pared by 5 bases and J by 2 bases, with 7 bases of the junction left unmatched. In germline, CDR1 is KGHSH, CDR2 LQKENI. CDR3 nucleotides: TGTGCCAGCTCAAAGACAGCGGGAGGCCCCTACGAGCAGTACTTC. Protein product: CASSKTAGGPYEQYF.

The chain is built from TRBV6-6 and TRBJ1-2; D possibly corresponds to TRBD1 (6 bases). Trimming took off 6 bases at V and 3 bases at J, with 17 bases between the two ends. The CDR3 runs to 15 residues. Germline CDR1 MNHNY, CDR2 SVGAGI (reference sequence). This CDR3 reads CASRPNPTGYYGYTF. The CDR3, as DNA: TGTGCCAGCAGACCTAACCCAACAGGGTACTATGGCTACACCTTC.

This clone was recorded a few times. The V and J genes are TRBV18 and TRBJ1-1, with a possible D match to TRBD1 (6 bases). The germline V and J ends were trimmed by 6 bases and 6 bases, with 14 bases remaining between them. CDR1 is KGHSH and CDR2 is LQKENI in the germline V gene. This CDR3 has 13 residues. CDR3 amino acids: CASSPGGGPEAFF. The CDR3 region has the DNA TGTGCCAGCTCGCCGGGGGGGGGCCCTGAAGCTTTCTTT.

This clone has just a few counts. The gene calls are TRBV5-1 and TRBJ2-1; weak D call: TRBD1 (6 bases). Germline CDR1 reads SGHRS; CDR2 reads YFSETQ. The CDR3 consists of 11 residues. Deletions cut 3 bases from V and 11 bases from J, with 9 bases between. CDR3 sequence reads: CASSWTDQQFF. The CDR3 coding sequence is TGCGCCAGCAGCTGGACAGACCAGCAGTTCTTC.

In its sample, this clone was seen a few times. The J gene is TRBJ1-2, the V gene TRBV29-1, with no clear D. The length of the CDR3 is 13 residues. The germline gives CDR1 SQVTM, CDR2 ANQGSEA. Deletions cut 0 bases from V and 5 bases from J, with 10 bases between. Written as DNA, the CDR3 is TGCAGCGTTGAAGACATCGGGATTTATGGCTACACCTTC. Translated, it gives CSVEDIGIYGYTF.